The 16 T cell receptor beta chains below were found in one sample sequenced in a study of T cell responses to AZD1222 COVID-19 vaccine listed by TCRdb under 2021. Library preparation was by the immunoSEQ multiplex PCR assay. TCRdb re-hosts the immuneACCESS table, in-frame sequences only. Its copies lack some clones; in the studies checked, an unresolved V gene accounts for under half of them, and the cause for the rest is not known. In all, the sample holds about 50,000 clones, and approximately 80% of those were seen once. Of the sample, roughly 5.2% is held by the ten largest clones. The time point tag for this specimen amounts to: about 28 days (+/-7) after the second vaccine dose. Here the sequenced sample was peripheral blood, taken 28 days after the second AZD1222 dose. The receptors here all came from an adult who received the AZD1222 COVID-19 vaccine.

This chain joins TRBV27 and TRBJ1-2, with 7 bases identical to TRBD1. This CDR3 has 14 residues. Germline trimming cut 4 bases from V and 7 bases from J; bases unmatched to any gene: 9. The V gene's germline CDR1 is MNHEY and CDR2 SMNVEV (reference sequence). CDR3 bases: TGTGCCAGCAGTTCCTCAGGGGGGCGTCTTGGCTACACCTTC. Translation: CASSSSGGRLGYTF.

This chain uses TRBV28 with TRBJ1-1; D remains unclear. CDR1 and CDR2 from the germline V gene are MDHEN and SYDVKM. The CDR3 is 13 residues long. With 6 bases removed from V and 7 bases from J, the gap between germline ends came to 15 bases. The CDR3 sequence: CASSKTGAYEAFF. The CDR3 DNA follows: TGTGCCAGCAGCAAGACGGGAGCCTATGAAGCTTTCTTT.

The sample holds one count of this clone. This rearrangement joins TRBV5-6 to TRBJ2-7; D is unresolved. CDR1 is SGHDT and CDR2 is YYEEEE in the germline V gene. The CDR3 is 17 amino acids. Between the trimmed V and J ends, which lost 4 bases and 1 base, there was a span of 21 bases. The CDR3: CASSMGERRVRSYEQYF. In DNA form, the CDR3 reads TGTGCCAGCAGCATGGGTGAGAGAAGGGTTCGGTCCTACGAGCAGTACTTC.

The chain recombines TRBV7-2 with TRBJ2-6; 8 bases map to TRBD1. Germline values: CDR1 SGHTA, CDR2 FQGNSA. V lost 1 base to trimming and J lost 2 bases; unmatched junction nucleotides: 4. CDR3 length: 17 residues. This CDR3 is CASSLVAGGAGANVLTF. As DNA, the CDR3 is TGTGCCAGCAGCTTAGTGGCAGGGGGCGCTGGGGCCAACGTCCTGACTTTC.

The chain employs TRBV28 and TRBJ1-2; 10 bases fit TRBD1. Looked up from germline, CDR1 is MDHEN and CDR2 is SYDVKM. Unmatched junction bases numbered 11, after V lost 5 bases and J lost 8 bases. The CDR3 is 15 residues long. CDR3 DNA sequence: TGTGCCAGCAGTGGAATCGGGACAGGGGCGAGAGGCTACACCTTC. This translates into CASSGIGTGARGYTF.

The chain has TRBV10-1 and TRBJ2-3, with D maybe TRBD2 (5 bases). The germline V gene has CDR1 WNHNN and CDR2 SYGVQD (reference sequence). CDR3 length: 14 amino acids. V was clipped by 6 bases and J by 1 base, with 11 bases between them. The CDR3 spells CASRDSLGTDTQYF. The CDR3 bases are TGCGCCAGCAGGGACTCCCTCGGCACAGATACGCAGTATTTT.

The V and J genes are TRBV7-8 and TRBJ2-2, with D possibly TRBD2 on 7 matching bases. The CDR3 has 16 residues. The germline V gene encodes CDR1 SGHVS and CDR2 FQNEAQ. V lost 5 bases, J lost 9 bases, and 22 bases lay in between. CDR3: CASSPRGGGRGRELFF. The CDR3 bases are TGTGCCAGCAGCCCGAGGGGAGGAGGGCGGGGGCGGGAGCTGTTTTTT.

A note on this clone: Other DNA sequences in the same sample also yield this CDR3. The chain carries TRBV3-1 (or the pseudogene TRBV3-2) and TRBJ1-5; D gene ambiguous. Between the trimmed V and J ends, which lost 2 bases and 1 base, there was a span of 6 bases. From germline, CDR1 is LGHDT and CDR2 YNNKEL (reference sequence). The CDR3 spans 14 residues. The CDR3 nucleotides are TGTGCCAGCAGCCAATTAGGGAGCAATCAGCCCCAGCATTTT. This codes for CASSQLGSNQPQHF.

V usage is TRBV30 and J usage is TRBJ1-2, with 10 bases that match TRBD1. This CDR3 region has 15 residues. Trimming took 2 bases from V and 6 from J; bases not matched to a gene: 9. Per the germline V gene, CDR1 is GTSNPN and CDR2 is SVGIG (reference sequence). The CDR3 nucleotides read TGTGCCTGGAGTCCCCTGACAGGGGGCGCCGATGGCTACACCTTC. The encoded protein is CAWSPLTGGADGYTF. Full variable domain (missing parts from reference TRBV30 and TRBJ1-2): SQTIHQWPATLVQPVGSPLSLECTVEGTSNPNLYWYRQAAGRGLQLLFYSVGIGQISSEVPQNLSASRPQDRQFILSSKKLLLSDSGFYLCAWSPLTGGADGYTFGSGTRLTVV.

The chain joins TRBV7-8 to TRBJ1-2; D is uncertain. This CDR3 contains 13 residues. CDR1 is SGHVS, CDR2 FQNEAQ, per germline. The V end was cut by 3 bases, the J end by 4 bases, with 9 bases between. CDR3 region: CASSFNPAYGYTF. DNA for the CDR3: TGTGCCAGCAGCTTTAACCCAGCCTATGGCTACACCTTC.

This clone is a singleton in its sample. One end of the junction does not line up with germline, which may come from a read error. The rearrangement joins TRBV18 to TRBJ1-5, with D maybe TRBD1 (6 bases). This CDR3 is built from 15 residues. Germline lookup yields CDR1 KGHSH and CDR2 LQKENI. The CDR3 DNA sequence: TGTGCCAGCTCTCCACAGGGCGGCAGCAATCAGCCCCAGCATTTT. The encoded protein is CASSPQGGSNQPQHF.

The chain has TRBV5-1 and TRBJ1-4, with a weak D call TRBD1 (5 bases). This CDR3 region has 16 residues. CDR1 and CDR2 (germline): SGHRS, YFSETQ. The V gene lost 4 bases and the J gene lost 4 bases, with 17 bases spanning the gap. The CDR3 protein is CASSPQGGQGNEKLFF. The DNA for the CDR3 is TGCGCCAGCAGCCCCCAAGGTGGGCAGGGTAATGAAAAACTGTTTTTT.

This clone has only a few counts. The V and J genes are TRBV12-5 and TRBJ2-7, with TRBD1 identical over 9 bases. V shed 9 bases and J 4 bases; nucleotides not matched to a gene: 7. This CDR3 spans 13 amino acids. The V gene's germline CDR1 is LGHNT and CDR2 FRNRAP. CDR3 sequence: CARRQGGLYEQYV. Here the CDR3 DNA reads TGTGCTAGGCGACAGGGGGGTCTGTACGAGCAGTACGTC.

In its sample, this clone was seen once. The rearrangement uses TRBV11-2 and TRBJ2-7; weak D call: TRBD2 (6 bases). In germline, CDR1 is SGHAT, CDR2 FQNNGV. Trimming left V 5 bases short and J 5 bases short, with 16 bases between. This CDR3 is built from 14 residues. The CDR3 nucleotides read TGTGCCAGCAGCCCCTCCGGGAGCCTAAACGAGCAGTACTTC. As protein: CASSPSGSLNEQYF.

CDR3 in amino acids: CASSTDPKETQYF. Written as DNA, the CDR3 is TGTGCCAGTAGCACGGATCCTAAAGAGACCCAGTACTTC. This sequence joins TRBV19 and TRBJ2-5; D is uncertain. The CDR3 has 13 amino acids. V was trimmed by 6 bases and J by 3 bases, leaving 11 bases between them. CDR1 and CDR2 from the germline V gene are LNHDA and SQIVND (reference sequence).

The genes are TRBV5-1 and TRBJ1-1; D is perhaps TRBD1 (6 bases). The CDR3 length is 13 residues. Germline CDR1 reads SGHRS; CDR2 reads YFSETQ. V lost 2 bases to trimming and J lost 4 bases, with 9 bases between them. DNA for the CDR3: TGCGCCAGCAGCTTAACAGGGATCACTGAAGCTTTCTTT. It translates to CASSLTGITEAFF. Looking up the rest from reference TRBV5-1 and TRBJ1-1 gives the full variable domain: KAGVTQTPRYLIKTRGQQVTLSCSPISGHRSVSWYQQTPGQGLQFLFEYFSETQRNKGNFPGRFSGRQFSNSRSEMNVSTLELGDSALYLCASSLTGITEAFFGQGTRLTVV.